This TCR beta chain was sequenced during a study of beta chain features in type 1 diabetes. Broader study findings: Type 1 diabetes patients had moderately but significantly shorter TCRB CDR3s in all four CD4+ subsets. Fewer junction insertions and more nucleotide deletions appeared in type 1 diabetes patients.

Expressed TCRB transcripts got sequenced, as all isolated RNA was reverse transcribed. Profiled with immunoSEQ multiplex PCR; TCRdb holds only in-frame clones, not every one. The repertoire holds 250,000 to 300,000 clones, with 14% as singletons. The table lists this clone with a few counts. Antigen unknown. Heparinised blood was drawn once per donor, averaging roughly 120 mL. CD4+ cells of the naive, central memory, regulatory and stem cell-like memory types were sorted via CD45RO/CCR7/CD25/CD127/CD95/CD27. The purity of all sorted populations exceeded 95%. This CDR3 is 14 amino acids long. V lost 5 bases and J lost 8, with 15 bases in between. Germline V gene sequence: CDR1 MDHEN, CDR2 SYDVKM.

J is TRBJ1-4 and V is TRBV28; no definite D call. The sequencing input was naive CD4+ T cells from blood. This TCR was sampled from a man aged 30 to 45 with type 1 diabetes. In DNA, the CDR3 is TGTGCCAGCAGTGAGCTGCGGGCGGAAGAAAAACTGTTTTTT. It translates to CASSELRAEEKLFF. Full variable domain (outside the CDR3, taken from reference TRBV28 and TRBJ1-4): DVKVTQSSRYLVKRTGEKVFLECVQDMDHENMFWYRQDPGLGLRLIYFSYDVKMKEKGDIPEGYSVSREKKERFSLILESASTNQTSMYLCASSELRAEEKLFFGSGTQLSVL.